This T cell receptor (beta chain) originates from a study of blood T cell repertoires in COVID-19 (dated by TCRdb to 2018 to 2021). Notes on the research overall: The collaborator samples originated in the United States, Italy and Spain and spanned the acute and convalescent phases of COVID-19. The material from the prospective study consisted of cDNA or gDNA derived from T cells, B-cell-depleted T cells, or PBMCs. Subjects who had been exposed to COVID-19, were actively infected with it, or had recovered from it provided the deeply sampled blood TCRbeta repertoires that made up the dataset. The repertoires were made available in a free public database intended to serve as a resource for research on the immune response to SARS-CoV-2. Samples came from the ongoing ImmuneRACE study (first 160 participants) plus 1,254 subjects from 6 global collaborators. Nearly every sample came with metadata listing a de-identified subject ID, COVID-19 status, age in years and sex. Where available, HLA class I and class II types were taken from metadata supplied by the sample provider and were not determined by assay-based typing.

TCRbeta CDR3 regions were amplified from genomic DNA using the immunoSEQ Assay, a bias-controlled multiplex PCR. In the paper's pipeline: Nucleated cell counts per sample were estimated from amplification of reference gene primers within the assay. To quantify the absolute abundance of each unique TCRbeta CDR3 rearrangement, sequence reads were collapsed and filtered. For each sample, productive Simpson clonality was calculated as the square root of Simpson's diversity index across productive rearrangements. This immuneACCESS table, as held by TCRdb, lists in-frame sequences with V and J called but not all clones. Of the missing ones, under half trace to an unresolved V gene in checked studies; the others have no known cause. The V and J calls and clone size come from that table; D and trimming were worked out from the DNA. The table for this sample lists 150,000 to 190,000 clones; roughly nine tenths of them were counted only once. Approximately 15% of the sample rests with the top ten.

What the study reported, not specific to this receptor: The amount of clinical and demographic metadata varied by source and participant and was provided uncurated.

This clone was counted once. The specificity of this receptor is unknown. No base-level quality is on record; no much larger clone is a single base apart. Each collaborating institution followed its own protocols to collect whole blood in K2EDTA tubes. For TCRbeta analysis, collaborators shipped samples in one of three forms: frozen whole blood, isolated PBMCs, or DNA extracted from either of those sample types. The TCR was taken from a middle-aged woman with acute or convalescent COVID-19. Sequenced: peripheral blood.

The DNA is as follows: TGCAGCGTTGAGGAGGGGAACTATGGCTACACCTTC. It translates to CSVEEGNYGYTF. The chain uses TRBV29-1 and TRBJ1-2; possibly the D gene is TRBD1, per 5 matching bases. The CDR3 runs 12 amino acids, cysteine and phenylalanine included. Solely the CDR3 DNA is kept, with 36 bases framed from the first base. Taken from the germline V gene, the CDR1 and CDR2 loops are SQVTM and ANQGSEA. V sheds 3 bases and J sheds 2 bases, leaving 7 bases between their ends.